Listed below are T cell receptor beta chains from one sample, sequenced in a study of regulatory dendritic cells for organ transplantation. Sequencing was performed with immunoSEQ multiplex PCR; in TCRdb, only in-frame clones are kept and a portion is missing. The data contain about 5,400 clones, 65% to 75% of them singletons. For these receptors, no antigen is known. The sample was memory CD8+ T cells from blood cultured with regulatory dendritic cells. Receptors originate from a human donor in good health. CDR3s include the opening cysteine and the closing phenylalanine or tryptophan. Fields, in order: V gene, CDR3 protein.

v_gene: TRBV28; CDR3aa: CASSFVAREQYF
v_gene: TRBV6-4; CDR3aa: CASSDPNRGAGEQFF
v_gene: TRBV27; CDR3aa: CASKPGSDQEDTQYF
v_gene: TRBV28; CDR3aa: CASSLWRAREPEQYF
v_gene: TRBV15; CDR3aa: CATSRDTSGNTIYF
v_gene: TRBV7-3; CDR3aa: CASSPSGPGGAKNIQYF
v_gene: TRBV29-1; CDR3aa: CSVLSGSSPTDTQYF
v_gene: TRBV6-5; CDR3aa: CASSYYRTSTGELFF
v_gene: TRBV7-8; CDR3aa: CASSLPGTGGGYTF
v_gene: TRBV7-6; CDR3aa: CASSLVGRSTDTQYF
v_gene: TRBV5-4; CDR3aa: CASSWDRGLANIQYF
v_gene: TRBV2; CDR3aa: CASMTPQPQHF
v_gene: TRBV5-5; CDR3aa: CASSFPRPTYEQYF
v_gene: TRBV6-1; CDR3aa: CASSRTSGSSQYF
v_gene: TRBV29-1; CDR3aa: CSVVGLAARFQGFENEQFF
v_gene: TRBV7-6; CDR3aa: CASSTRETGSSYEQYF
v_gene: TRBV5-3; CDR3aa: CARSRTSAGVTQYF
v_gene: TRBV5-6; CDR3aa: CASSLSVEQYF
v_gene: TRBV7-9; CDR3aa: CAATGSMNYGYTF
v_gene: TRBV6-4; CDR3aa: CASSEREGRNTEAFF
v_gene: TRBV7-6; CDR3aa: CASSPLTGSSYEQYF
v_gene: TRBV28; CDR3aa: CASSFGGPYEQYF
v_gene: TRBV18; CDR3aa: CASSTRAEHEKLFF
v_gene: TRBV27; CDR3aa: CASSLRDRYQPQHF
v_gene: TRBV5-8; CDR3aa: CASSLYNEQFF
v_gene: TRBV28; CDR3aa: CASSSPPSITDTQYF
v_gene: TRBV15; CDR3aa: CATDTTGEFGGYTF
v_gene: TRBV27; CDR3aa: CASYHYPSGKGGELFF
v_gene: TRBV6-1; CDR3aa: CASSGDRSSYNSPLHF
v_gene: TRBV9; CDR3aa: CASSLSGRVGNEQFF
v_gene: TRBV6-5; CDR3aa: CASSYSASGDYEQYF
v_gene: TRBV6-1; CDR3aa: CASSLEEGSTDTQYF
v_gene: TRBV4-3; CDR3aa: CASSQELAGAGTDTQYF
v_gene: TRBV4-1; CDR3aa: CASSPFDSILYNEQFF
v_gene: TRBV7-9; CDR3aa: CASSLSGDYEQYF
v_gene: TRBV29-1; CDR3aa: CSLRDRGNIQYF
v_gene: TRBV4-3; CDR3aa: CASSQEFGAGYNEQFF
v_gene: TRBV10-2; CDR3aa: CASLTGYNEQFF
v_gene: TRBV6-8; CDR3aa: CASDLTGNNEKLFF
v_gene: TRBV5-1; CDR3aa: CASRSSQMNTEAFF
v_gene: TRBV4-3; CDR3aa: CASSQNFFTGVLHEQYF
v_gene: TRBV7-2; CDR3aa: CASSLEGRGTEAFF
v_gene: TRBV10-2; CDR3aa: CASSQTRQGGARTGELFF
v_gene: TRBV4-1; CDR3aa: CASSQDLAAGQPQHF
v_gene: TRBV27; CDR3aa: CASSLSTAVEAFF
v_gene: TRBV4-1; CDR3aa: CASSQVGAGEHEQYF
v_gene: TRBV25-1; CDR3aa: CASSPLAGGVETQYF
v_gene: TRBV15; CDR3aa: CATSRDKGQGFYEQYF
v_gene: TRBV4-3; CDR3aa: CASSQVLAETQYF
v_gene: TRBV4-2; CDR3aa: CASLGKNTEAFF
v_gene: TRBV5-5; CDR3aa: CASSLSRAYLTDTQYF
v_gene: TRBV10-2; CDR3aa: CASSDGSGNTIYF
v_gene: TRBV9; CDR3aa: CASSDGTGDYEQYF
v_gene: TRBV5-4; CDR3aa: CASSLASVGAANYGYTF
v_gene: TRBV6-1; CDR3aa: CVSCENTEAFF
v_gene: TRBV7-9; CDR3aa: CASSLVQGAGKGYTF